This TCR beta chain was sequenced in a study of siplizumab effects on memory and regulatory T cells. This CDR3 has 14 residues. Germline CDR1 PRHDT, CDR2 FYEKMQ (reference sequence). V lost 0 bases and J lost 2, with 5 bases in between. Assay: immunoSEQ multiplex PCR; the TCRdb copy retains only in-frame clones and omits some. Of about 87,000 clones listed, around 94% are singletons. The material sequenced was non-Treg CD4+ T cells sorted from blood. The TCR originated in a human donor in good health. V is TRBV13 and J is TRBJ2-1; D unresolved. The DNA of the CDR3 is TGTGCCAGCAGCTTAGGGCAGCCCTACAATGAGCAGTTCTTC. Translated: CASSLGQPYNEQFF.